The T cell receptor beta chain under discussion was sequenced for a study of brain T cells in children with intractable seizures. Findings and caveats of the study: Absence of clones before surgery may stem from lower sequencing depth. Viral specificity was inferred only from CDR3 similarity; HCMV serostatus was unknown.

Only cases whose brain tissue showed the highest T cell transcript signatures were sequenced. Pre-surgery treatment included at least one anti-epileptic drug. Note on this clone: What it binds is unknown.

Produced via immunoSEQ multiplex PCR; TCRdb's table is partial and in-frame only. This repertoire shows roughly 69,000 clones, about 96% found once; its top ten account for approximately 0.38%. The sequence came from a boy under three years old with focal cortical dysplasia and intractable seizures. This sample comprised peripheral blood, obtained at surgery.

The CDR3 spells CSSPDGTNYGYTF. The CDR3 region has the DNA TGCAGCTCCCCCGACGGCACTAACTATGGCTACACCTTC. This chain uses TRBV29-1 with TRBJ1-2, with D unresolved. The CDR3 is made up of 13 amino acids. The ends were cut back, 8 bases at V and 0 bases at J, with 13 bases in the middle. Germline loops: CDR1 SQVTM, CDR2 ANQGSEA. The variable domain in full, completed from reference TRBV29-1 and TRBJ1-2, reads SAVISQKPSRDICQRGTSLTIQCQVDSQVTMMFWYRQQPGQSLTLIATANQGSEATYESGFVIDKFPISRPNLTFSTLTVSNMSPEDSSIYLCSSPDGTNYGYTFGSGTRLTVV.